The rows below give T cell receptor beta chains drawn from one sample of a study of cytomegalovirus exposure and HLA in healthy donors. Profiling relied on immunoSEQ multiplex PCR, and the TCRdb table lists in-frame clones only, not all of them. The sample lists some 65,000 clones, around 96% occurring once. Sequencing used PBMCs. These receptors all stem from a young man in good health and CMV-seropositive. Each CDR3 is given without its conserved first and last residue.

j_call: TRBJ2-7
v_call: TRBV6-6
cdr3_aa: ASSYGRDEQY

j_call: TRBJ2-6
v_call: TRBV28
cdr3_aa: ASSLRGTYAGANVLT

j_call: TRBJ2-1
v_call: TRBV27
cdr3_aa: ASSSSAGDEF

j_call: TRBJ2-1
v_call: TRBV4-3
cdr3_aa: ANEGQGDNEQF

j_call: TRBJ2-5
v_call: TRBV12-5
cdr3_aa: ASKEVETQY

j_call: TRBJ1-1
v_call: TRBV5-6
cdr3_aa: ASSLNSEAF

j_call: TRBJ2-3
v_call: TRBV28
cdr3_aa: ASSYDRDTDTQY

j_call: TRBJ2-1
v_call: TRBV7-2
cdr3_aa: ASSPTTTEQF

j_call: TRBJ2-7
v_call: TRBV28
cdr3_aa: ASSPWDTYEQY

j_call: TRBJ2-2
v_call: TRBV5-4
cdr3_aa: ASSLFRRGANTGELF

j_call: TRBJ1-3
v_call: TRBV7-6
cdr3_aa: ASSLISGGISGNTIY

j_call: TRBJ2-1
v_call: TRBV27
cdr3_aa: ASRTPKTKYNEQF

j_call: TRBJ1-5
v_call: TRBV10-3
cdr3_aa: AISPGQGVNQPQH

j_call: TRBJ2-5
v_call: TRBV19
cdr3_aa: ASSPKTSGGLETQY

j_call: TRBJ2-4
v_call: TRBV19
cdr3_aa: ASSMGEGQGKTKNIQY

j_call: TRBJ2-5
v_call: TRBV5-1
cdr3_aa: ASSRSGGFGETQY

j_call: TRBJ2-1
v_call: TRBV6-5
cdr3_aa: ASTYSSGRAEEQF

j_call: TRBJ2-1
v_call: TRBV6-6
cdr3_aa: ASSWGRGTGGNEQF

j_call: TRBJ2-7
v_call: TRBV11-2
cdr3_aa: ASSLRPYQGQGSPYEQY

j_call: TRBJ2-7
v_call: TRBV4-3
cdr3_aa: ASSQGTSGRWYEQY

j_call: TRBJ2-7
v_call: TRBV6-4
cdr3_aa: ASSEFAGSSSYEQY

j_call: TRBJ2-7
v_call: TRBV4-1
cdr3_aa: ASSLNKQTGRGGEQY

j_call: TRBJ1-4
v_call: TRBV4-1
cdr3_aa: ASSLNTQGTASEKLF

j_call: TRBJ2-7
v_call: TRBV6-4
cdr3_aa: ASVGQHSYEQY

j_call: TRBJ2-3
v_call: TRBV2
cdr3_aa: ASSWGGRLVDTQY

j_call: TRBJ2-5
v_call: TRBV5-6
cdr3_aa: ASSLTSGEETQY

j_call: TRBJ2-3
v_call: TRBV13
cdr3_aa: ASSPRALAEEDTQY

j_call: TRBJ2-5
v_call: TRBV6-6
cdr3_aa: ASTAMTVGPTETQY

j_call: TRBJ1-4
v_call: TRBV18
cdr3_aa: ASSHSNEKLF

j_call: TRBJ1-3
v_call: TRBV6-1
cdr3_aa: ASSEFGGGNTIY

j_call: TRBJ2-5
v_call: TRBV5-6
cdr3_aa: ASSLEPSGRETQY

j_call: TRBJ1-4
v_call: TRBV9
cdr3_aa: ASSFDSGGEKLF

j_call: TRBJ2-7
v_call: TRBV6-1
cdr3_aa: ASSDETGASYEQY

j_call: TRBJ2-3
v_call: TRBV21-1
cdr3_aa: ASSTTGEAY

j_call: TRBJ2-7
v_call: TRBV11-1
cdr3_aa: ASSSGESYEQY

j_call: TRBJ2-1
v_call: TRBV4-3
cdr3_aa: ASSQTLAGEGNEQF

j_call: TRBJ2-3
v_call: TRBV7-9
cdr3_aa: ASSSNLRDRVIGDTQY

j_call: TRBJ2-7
v_call: TRBV6-1
cdr3_aa: ASSIYHGGYEQY

j_call: TRBJ1-2
v_call: TRBV2
cdr3_aa: ASSVSNYGYT

j_call: TRBJ2-5
v_call: TRBV29-1
cdr3_aa: SVGPDYQETQY

j_call: TRBJ1-2
v_call: TRBV7-2
cdr3_aa: ASSTLSGISSSGYT

j_call: TRBJ1-2
v_call: TRBV7-9
cdr3_aa: ASRLGQTPGYT

j_call: TRBJ2-3
v_call: TRBV7-9
cdr3_aa: ASSDAADSRTDTQY